The T cell receptor (beta chain) under discussion was sequenced for a study of blood T cell repertoires in COVID-19. Study at large: The samples span acute and convalescent COVID-19 from the United States, Italy and Spain. PBMCs, B-cell-depleted T cells, or T cells provided the cDNA or gDNA that made up the material.

This CDR3 comprises 19 residues. Germline V CDR1 and CDR2: SGDLS, YYNGEE. V dropped 1 base and J dropped 3 bases, with 23 bases sitting between them. Here immunoSEQ multiplex PCR was the method, and the copy in TCRdb shows in-frame clones only, minus some. This table has around 130,000 clones, roughly 88% appearing once. The chain recombines TRBV9 with TRBJ2-1; a weak D match, TRBD2 (8 bases). Sequencing used peripheral blood. This clonotype was sampled from a man between 65 and 85 years old with active COVID-19. The CDR3 is CASSVSVRGDSNFYNEQFF. The CDR3 DNA is TGTGCCAGCAGCGTAAGTGTGCGGGGGGACAGCAATTTCTACAATGAGCAGTTCTTC.